This T cell receptor beta chain came from a study of T-cell reconstitution after alpha-beta-depleted transplantation in children. Study observations and caveats: In some patients, recipient T cells and intrathymic progenitors surviving conditioning explained high day-60 diversity. Several hundred expanded graft clones reportedly gave rise to the alpha-beta T cells present about two months after transplant.

Concerning this clonotype itself: Its matching antigen is unknown.

Using unique molecular identifiers, the investigators prepared the TCRbeta library. TCRdb reanalysed the PCR reads using MiXCR and keeps one entry per CDR3 protein. The table includes approximately 270,000 distinct CDR3 sequences, 20% to 30% detected once. Unmatched junction bases numbered 5, after V lost 1 base and J lost 2 bases. Germline V gives CDR1 KGHDR, CDR2 SFDVKD. The CDR3 is 16 amino acids. The chain is built from TRBV24-1 and TRBJ2-5; TRBD2 matches 8 bases. Sequencing used PBMCs, mostly from graft donor cells, obtained 360 days after TCRalphabeta/CD19-depleted stem cell transplant. The receptor was derived from a female patient younger than 10 who had a stem cell transplant for congenital amegakaryocytic thrombocytopenia, so the T cells may come from the graft donor. Here the CDR3 DNA reads TGTGCCACCAGTGATTTCCTAGCGGGTCAACAAGAGACCCAGTACTTC. Its translation: CATSDFLAGQQETQYF.